Below are 5 T cell receptor beta chains sequenced from a single sample in a study of cytomegalovirus exposure and HLA in healthy donors. Primers: 60 Vbeta forward and 13 Jbeta reverse. Assay: immunoSEQ multiplex PCR; the TCRdb copy retains only in-frame clones and omits some. This table has about 40,000 clones, 60% to 70% appearing once. The sequencing sample was made of PBMCs. The receptors come from a man aged 40-49 years in good health and CMV-seronegative.

This clone was seen repeatedly, ten times or more. Other DNA sequences within the sample encode an identical CDR3. The rearrangement joins TRBV6-1 to TRBJ1-1, with D possibly being TRBD1 (5 bases). With 9 bases removed from V and 2 bases from J, the gap between germline ends came to 16 bases. The CDR3 loop spans 14 amino acids. Looked up from germline, CDR1 is MNHNS and CDR2 is SASEGT. The CDR3 DNA is TGTGCCAGTCACAGGATAGGCGGTAACACTGAAGCTTTCTTT. This gives the protein CASHRIGGNTEAFF.

To note about this clone: The same CDR3 can be traced to other DNA sequences in this sample. The V call is TRBV19, the J call TRBJ1-1; no definite D call. The CDR3 has 13 residues. CDR1 and CDR2 from the germline V gene are LNHDA and SQIVND (reference sequence). V was pared by 0 bases and J by 3 bases, with 5 bases between. CDR3 nucleotides: TGTGCCAGTAGTATAGATAGAGACACTGAAGCTTTCTTT. Protein product: CASSIDRDTEAFF. The variable domain in full, with the rest retrieved from reference TRBV19 and TRBJ1-1, is DGGITQSPKYLFRKEGQNVTLSCEQNLNHDAMYWYRQDPGQGLRLIYYSQIVNDFQKGDIAEGYSVSREKKESFPLTVTSAQKNPTAFYLCASSIDRDTEAFFGQGTRLTVV.

This chain uses TRBV28 with TRBJ1-5, with a tentative D call TRBD1 (6 bases). The CDR3 is made up of 14 amino acids. Trimming shortened V by 6 bases and J by 4 bases, and 13 bases separated the two germline ends. From germline, CDR1 is MDHEN and CDR2 SYDVKM. The CDR3 sequence: CASRSGQLNQPQHF. CDR3 DNA: TGTGCCAGCAGATCAGGACAGTTAAATCAGCCCCAGCATTTT.

The chain joins TRBV7-2 to TRBJ2-1, with 7 bases identical to TRBD2. In germline, CDR1 is SGHTA, CDR2 FQGNSA. The CDR3 is 12 amino acids. The trim removed 3 bases at V and 15 bases at J, leaving 8 bases unmatched. For the CDR3, the DNA is TGTGCCAGCAGCTTTGGCGGGGGTGTTCTGTTCTTC. This codes for CASSFGGGVLFF.

This chain links TRBV25-1 with TRBJ1-1; TRBD1 is a possible D gene (6 bases). V was clipped by 2 bases and J by 5 bases, with 12 bases between them. The CDR3 totals 14 residues. Germline V gene lookup returns CDR1 MGHDK and CDR2 SYGVNS. The CDR3 sequence: CASSETGQGTEAFF. The CDR3 nucleotides are TGTGCCAGCAGTGAAACGGGACAAGGAACTGAAGCTTTCTTT.